These 3 T cell receptor beta chains were sequenced from one sample in a study of PD-1 and CTLA-4 blockade in melanoma. The protocol was immunoSEQ multiplex PCR, while the TCRdb copy is restricted to in-frame clones and leaves out a portion. The table records 31,000 or so clones, roughly nine tenths of them present only once. The input for sequencing was CD8+ T cells from peripheral blood, taken from a patient given anti-PD-1 treatment. These receptors originate from a human donor with melanoma.

This rearrangement joins TRBV7-9 to TRBJ1-1; TRBD1 might be the D (5 bases). Trimming removed 5 bases from V and 1 base from J, with 17 bases in between. The CDR3 has 16 residues. Germline CDR1 is SEHNR and CDR2 is FQNEAQ (reference sequence). The CDR3 spells CASSPSPGEGNTEAFF. The DNA of the CDR3 is TGTGCCAGCAGCCCCTCCCCGGGGGAGGGGAACACTGAAGCTTTCTTT.

This chain joins TRBV14 and TRBJ2-7; either TRBD1 or TRBD2 may supply D (6 bases each). The V gene's germline CDR1 is SGHDN and CDR2 FVKESK. Trimming removed 0 bases at V and 6 bases at J, with 15 bases between. The CDR3 contains 15 residues. The CDR3 region is CASSQDGQGRFEQYF. In DNA, the CDR3 is TGTGCCAGCAGCCAAGATGGGCAGGGGAGGTTCGAGCAGTACTTC.

The gene calls are TRBV24-1 and TRBJ2-3, with D tentatively TRBD2 (7 bases). V was cut by 4 bases and J by 4 bases, with 17 bases left in between. Germline-derived CDR1 and CDR2 are KGHDR and SFDVKD. The CDR3 runs 16 residues. The CDR3 region is CATSDVSGGLADTQYF. CDR3 bases: TGTGCCACCAGTGACGTATCGGGGGGCCTCGCAGATACGCAGTATTTT.